Listed below are T cell receptor beta chains from one sample, sequenced in a study of control samples from healthy donors and cancer patients. Repertoires were generated with immunoSEQ multiplex PCR, while TCRdb's copy carries only in-frame clones and drops some. The sample shows roughly 130,000 clones, about nine tenths of them seen only once. The sequenced sample was blood. These receptor sequences come from a man aged 25 to 40 in good health. The CDR3 runs from the conserved cysteine through the conserved F or W. The order of the fields is clone size, V gene, D gene, J gene, CDR3 DNA, CDR3 protein. D genes are given only for firm matches. Size tells how often a clone was seen (once, few, many) or the class of an expanded clone, and some rows leave it out.

abundance: .
v_gene: TRBV11-2
d_gene: .
j_gene: TRBJ1-1
CDR3nt: TGTGCCAGCACCCTAGGGGGGCTAAACACTGAAGCTTTCTTT
CDR3aa: CASTLGGLNTEAFF

abundance: .
v_gene: TRBV2
d_gene: .
j_gene: TRBJ1-2
CDR3nt: TGTGCCAGCAGGGACACCGGGACTAACTATGGCTACACCTTC
CDR3aa: CASRDTGTNYGYTF

abundance: .
v_gene: TRBV19
d_gene: TRBD2
j_gene: TRBJ2-3
CDR3nt: TGTGCCAGTACCGACCAGACTAGCGGGGCCACAGATACGCAGTATTTT
CDR3aa: CASTDQTSGATDTQYF

abundance: .
v_gene: TRBV5-6
d_gene: TRBD2
j_gene: TRBJ2-1
CDR3nt: TGTGCCAGCAGCTTGACTAGCGGGAATATCTACAATGAGCAGTTCTTC
CDR3aa: CASSLTSGNIYNEQFF

abundance: .
v_gene: TRBV6-5
d_gene: .
j_gene: TRBJ1-2
CDR3nt: TGTGCCAGCAGTTATTCCTTGGGACCTGGCTACACCTTC
CDR3aa: CASSYSLGPGYTF

abundance: once
v_gene: TRBV5-6
d_gene: .
j_gene: TRBJ1-6
CDR3nt: TGTGCCAGCAGCTTTGGTACAGACTATAATTCACCCCTCCACTTT
CDR3aa: CASSFGTDYNSPLHF

abundance: .
v_gene: TRBV27
d_gene: .
j_gene: TRBJ1-2
CDR3nt: TGTGCCAGCAGGGACAGCAACTATGGCTACACCTTC
CDR3aa: CASRDSNYGYTF

abundance: .
v_gene: TRBV11-3
d_gene: .
j_gene: TRBJ1-1
CDR3nt: TGTGCCAGCAGCTTAGAAGTGGGGGCTGAAGCTTTCTTT
CDR3aa: CASSLEVGAEAFF

abundance: .
v_gene: TRBV11-2
d_gene: TRBD2
j_gene: TRBJ2-7
CDR3nt: TGTGCCAGCAGCTTAAGGGCCCCAACTAGCGCGAGCTCCTACGAGCAGTACTTC
CDR3aa: CASSLRAPTSASSYEQYF

abundance: once
v_gene: TRBV3-1/TRBV3-2
d_gene: .
j_gene: TRBJ1-2
CDR3nt: TGTGCCAGCAGCCAGAGGGGCATACCTTTTGGCTACACCTTC
CDR3aa: CASSQRGIPFGYTF

abundance: few
v_gene: TRBV18
d_gene: .
j_gene: TRBJ1-4
CDR3nt: TGTGCCAGCTCCAACACACGGCTCGAAAAACTGTTTTTT
CDR3aa: CASSNTRLEKLFF

abundance: .
v_gene: TRBV7-9
d_gene: .
j_gene: TRBJ1-2
CDR3nt: TGTGCCAGCACCCGGTTGGGCGGATACTATGGCTACACCTTC
CDR3aa: CASTRLGGYYGYTF

abundance: .
v_gene: TRBV2
d_gene: TRBD1
j_gene: TRBJ1-6
CDR3nt: TGTGCCAGCAGTGAAGACAGGGGACATTCACCCCTCCACTTT
CDR3aa: CASSEDRGHSPLHF

abundance: .
v_gene: TRBV6-5
d_gene: TRBD2
j_gene: TRBJ2-2
CDR3nt: TGTGCCAGCAGTTATCGGACTAGCGGGAGGGACGGGGAGCTGTTTTTT
CDR3aa: CASSYRTSGRDGELFF

abundance: .
v_gene: TRBV4-2
d_gene: .
j_gene: TRBJ2-7
CDR3nt: TGTGCCAGCAGCCCGGGCGCGATTGCCTACGAGCAGTACTTC
CDR3aa: CASSPGAIAYEQYF

abundance: once
v_gene: TRBV12-3/TRBV12-4
d_gene: .
j_gene: TRBJ1-1
CDR3nt: TGTGCCAGCAGACTGACACCGAACACTGAAGCTTTCTTT
CDR3aa: CASRLTPNTEAFF

abundance: .
v_gene: TRBV24-1
d_gene: .
j_gene: TRBJ2-7
CDR3nt: TGTGCCACCAGTGATTTGGGGGGGAAGCAGTACTTC
CDR3aa: CATSDLGGKQYF

abundance: .
v_gene: TRBV6-6
d_gene: TRBD1
j_gene: TRBJ1-2
CDR3nt: TGTGCCAGCAGTTTATCTTTGATGACAGGGGCGTGGGGCTACACCTTC
CDR3aa: CASSLSLMTGAWGYTF

abundance: .
v_gene: TRBV19
d_gene: .
j_gene: TRBJ2-3
CDR3nt: TGTGCCAGTACCCCAGCCGCGGGAACAGATACGCAGTATTTT
CDR3aa: CASTPAAGTDTQYF

abundance: .
v_gene: TRBV9
d_gene: .
j_gene: TRBJ1-3
CDR3nt: TGTGCCAGCAGCGTAGCCCCAGGGACCTCTGGAAACACCATATATTTT
CDR3aa: CASSVAPGTSGNTIYF

abundance: .
v_gene: TRBV28
d_gene: .
j_gene: TRBJ1-1
CDR3nt: TGTGCCAGCAGTCGTGATCCGGGGCCAGGGGCGAACACTGAAGCTTTCTTT
CDR3aa: CASSRDPGPGANTEAFF

abundance: .
v_gene: TRBV4-2
d_gene: .
j_gene: TRBJ1-2
CDR3nt: TGTGCCAGCAGCCAAGGCATCAGAACCGGGACAACTCCTTATGGCTACACCTTC
CDR3aa: CASSQGIRTGTTPYGYTF

abundance: .
v_gene: TRBV28
d_gene: .
j_gene: TRBJ2-1
CDR3nt: TGTGCCAGCAGTTCGTTACAGGGTACCCCTGAGCAGTTCTTC
CDR3aa: CASSSLQGTPEQFF

abundance: .
v_gene: TRBV11-2
d_gene: TRBD2
j_gene: TRBJ2-7
CDR3nt: TGTGCCAGCAGCCTCACCTGGGGGGGGAGGTACGAGCAGTACTTC
CDR3aa: CASSLTWGGRYEQYF

abundance: .
v_gene: TRBV4-2
d_gene: TRBD1
j_gene: TRBJ2-7
CDR3nt: TGTGCCAGCAGCCAGGGTCTCGGACAGGGCAACTACGAGCAGTACTTC
CDR3aa: CASSQGLGQGNYEQYF

abundance: .
v_gene: TRBV7-2
d_gene: .
j_gene: TRBJ1-5
CDR3nt: TGTGCCAGCAGCTTAGCGTCGGATCAGCCCCAGCATTTT
CDR3aa: CASSLASDQPQHF

abundance: .
v_gene: TRBV28
d_gene: .
j_gene: TRBJ2-2
CDR3nt: TGTGCCAGCAGTTACACAGGAATCCGAACCGGGGAGCTGTTTTTT
CDR3aa: CASSYTGIRTGELFF

abundance: .
v_gene: TRBV9
d_gene: .
j_gene: TRBJ1-2
CDR3nt: TGTGCCAGCAGCGTAGCTGGCAGTGCTGGTGGCTACACCTTC
CDR3aa: CASSVAGSAGGYTF

abundance: .
v_gene: TRBV4-2
d_gene: TRBD2
j_gene: TRBJ2-5
CDR3nt: TGTGCCAGCAGCCAAGATGGGACTAGCGGGTTTGGAGAGACCCAGTACTTC
CDR3aa: CASSQDGTSGFGETQYF

abundance: .
v_gene: TRBV2
d_gene: TRBD1
j_gene: TRBJ2-7
CDR3nt: TGTGCCAGCAGTGAGAACAGGGGGTGGGGGGAGCAGTACTTC
CDR3aa: CASSENRGWGEQYF

abundance: .
v_gene: TRBV9
d_gene: TRBD2
j_gene: TRBJ2-2
CDR3nt: TGTGCCAGCAGCGCCGAACTAGCGGGAGTCGGGGAGCTGTTTTTT
CDR3aa: CASSAELAGVGELFF

abundance: .
v_gene: TRBV25-1
d_gene: .
j_gene: TRBJ2-3
CDR3nt: TGTGCCAGCAGTCGTCCCGATCCGGGGTTAGGTACGCAGTATTTT
CDR3aa: CASSRPDPGLGTQYF

abundance: .
v_gene: TRBV27
d_gene: .
j_gene: TRBJ1-2
CDR3nt: TGTGCCAGCAGTTTAGAGGGGAGCTATGGCTACACCTTC
CDR3aa: CASSLEGSYGYTF

abundance: once
v_gene: TRBV7-3
d_gene: .
j_gene: TRBJ2-2
CDR3nt: TGTGCCAGCAGCTTACAAGGCGGGCCCAACACCGGGGAGCTGTTTTTT
CDR3aa: CASSLQGGPNTGELFF

abundance: .
v_gene: TRBV9
d_gene: TRBD1
j_gene: TRBJ1-4
CDR3nt: TGTGCCAGCAGCGTAGAACAGGGGCGGGAAAAACTGTTTTTT
CDR3aa: CASSVEQGREKLFF

abundance: .
v_gene: TRBV29-1
d_gene: .
j_gene: TRBJ2-7
CDR3nt: TGCAGCGTTGATGTGGGAGCCTACGAGCAGTACTTC
CDR3aa: CSVDVGAYEQYF

abundance: .
v_gene: TRBV5-6
d_gene: .
j_gene: TRBJ2-7
CDR3nt: TGTGCCAGCAGCGGGATTAGGGCAGAGGTATGGCAGTACTTC
CDR3aa: CASSGIRAEVWQYF

abundance: .
v_gene: TRBV6-5
d_gene: .
j_gene: TRBJ2-1
CDR3nt: TGTGCCAGCAGTTACCATCGGGCTTTCAATGAGCAGTTCTTC
CDR3aa: CASSYHRAFNEQFF

abundance: .
v_gene: TRBV6-2/TRBV6-3
d_gene: .
j_gene: TRBJ2-3
CDR3nt: TGTGCCAGCAGTCGGAACACAGATACGCAGTATTTT
CDR3aa: CASSRNTDTQYF

abundance: .
v_gene: TRBV7-8
d_gene: .
j_gene: TRBJ1-5
CDR3nt: TGTGCCAGCAGCTTAGAAGCGCACTTGGGGGGTTATAGCAATCAGCCCCAGCATTTT
CDR3aa: CASSLEAHLGGYSNQPQHF

abundance: .
v_gene: TRBV28
d_gene: TRBD1
j_gene: TRBJ1-6
CDR3nt: TGTGCCAGCAGTTCAGGGGGCGTTTCACCCCTCCACTTT
CDR3aa: CASSSGGVSPLHF

abundance: few
v_gene: TRBV7-8
d_gene: .
j_gene: TRBJ2-7
CDR3nt: TGTGCCAGCAGCTTATATTATTCGTACGAGCAGTACTTC
CDR3aa: CASSLYYSYEQYF